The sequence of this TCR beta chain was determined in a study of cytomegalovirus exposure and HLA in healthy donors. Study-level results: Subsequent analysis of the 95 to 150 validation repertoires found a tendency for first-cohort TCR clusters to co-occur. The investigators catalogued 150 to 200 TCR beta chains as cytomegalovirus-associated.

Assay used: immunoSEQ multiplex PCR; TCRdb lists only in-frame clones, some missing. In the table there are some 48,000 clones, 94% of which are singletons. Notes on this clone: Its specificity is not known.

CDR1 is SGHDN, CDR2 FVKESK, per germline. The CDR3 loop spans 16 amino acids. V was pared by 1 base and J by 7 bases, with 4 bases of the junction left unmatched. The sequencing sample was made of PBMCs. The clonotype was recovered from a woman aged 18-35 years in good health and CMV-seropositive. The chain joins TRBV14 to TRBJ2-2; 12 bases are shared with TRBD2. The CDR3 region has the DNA TGTGCCAGCAGCCAAGGACTAGCGGGAGTTTACGGGGAGCTGTTTTTT. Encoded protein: CASSQGLAGVYGELFF.